One and the same sample provided the 2 T cell receptor beta chains below, sequenced in a study of response to subunit inactivated influenza vaccine. MiXCR, applied by TCRdb to the RT-PCR reads, yields one record per CDR3 protein. The data contain around 600,000 distinct CDR3 sequences, approximately 10% of them seen just once; the ten biggest clones take up 9.5% to 11%. The same sample was also used in a study of T cells expressing NK-cell markers. That source adds: TCR beta cDNA was generated via 5'RACE template switching incorporating UMIs.

The sequenced sample was PBMCs from blood, obtained on the day of vaccination. These receptors all stem from a man aged 50 to 60 who received an inactivated influenza vaccine.

There are a few counts of this clonotype. This chain joins TRBV7-2 and TRBJ2-3, with 9 bases aligning to TRBD2. V lost 8 bases to trimming and J lost 0 bases; unmatched junction nucleotides: 9. The CDR3 totals 16 residues. CDR1 is SGHTA and CDR2 is FQGNSA in the germline V gene. CDR3 amino acids: CASATTSGLSTDTQYF. As DNA, the CDR3 is TGTGCCAGCGCGACGACTAGCGGCCTCAGCACAGATACGCAGTATTTT.

The gene calls are TRBV20-1 and TRBJ2-3; D is tentatively TRBD1 or TRBD2 (5 bases each). The ends were cut back, 0 bases at V and 5 bases at J, with 15 bases in the middle. The CDR3 is 15 amino acids. Germline assignment: CDR1 DFQATT and CDR2 SNEGSKA (reference sequence). The CDR3 DNA reads as TGCAGTGCTAGAGATGCCGGGGCCTCGGGAGATACGCAGTATTTT. Protein product: CSARDAGASGDTQYF.